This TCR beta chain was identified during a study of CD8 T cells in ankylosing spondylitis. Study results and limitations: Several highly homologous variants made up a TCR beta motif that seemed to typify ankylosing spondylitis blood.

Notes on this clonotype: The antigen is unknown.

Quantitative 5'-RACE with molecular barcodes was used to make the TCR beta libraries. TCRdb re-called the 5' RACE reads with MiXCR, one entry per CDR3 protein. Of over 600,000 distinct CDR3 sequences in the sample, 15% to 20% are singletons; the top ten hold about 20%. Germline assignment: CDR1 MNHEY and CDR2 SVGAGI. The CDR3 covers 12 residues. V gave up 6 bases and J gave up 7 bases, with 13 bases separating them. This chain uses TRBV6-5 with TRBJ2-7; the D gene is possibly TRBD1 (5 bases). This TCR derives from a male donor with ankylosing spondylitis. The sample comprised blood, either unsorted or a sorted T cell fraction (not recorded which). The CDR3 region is CASRTALREQYF. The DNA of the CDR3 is TGTGCCAGCAGGACAGCACTGAGGGAGCAGTACTTC.